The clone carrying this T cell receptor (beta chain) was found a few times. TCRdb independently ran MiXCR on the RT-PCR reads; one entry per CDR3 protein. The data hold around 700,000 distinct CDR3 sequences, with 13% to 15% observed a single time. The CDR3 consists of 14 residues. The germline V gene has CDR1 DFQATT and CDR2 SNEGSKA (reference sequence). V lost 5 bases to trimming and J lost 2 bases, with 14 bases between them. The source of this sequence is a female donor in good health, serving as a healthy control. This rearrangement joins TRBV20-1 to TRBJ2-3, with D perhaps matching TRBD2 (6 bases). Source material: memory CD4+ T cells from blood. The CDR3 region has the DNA TGCAGTGCTCCAAGGGACTCCAACACAGATACGCAGTATTTT. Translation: CSAPRDSNTDTQYF.